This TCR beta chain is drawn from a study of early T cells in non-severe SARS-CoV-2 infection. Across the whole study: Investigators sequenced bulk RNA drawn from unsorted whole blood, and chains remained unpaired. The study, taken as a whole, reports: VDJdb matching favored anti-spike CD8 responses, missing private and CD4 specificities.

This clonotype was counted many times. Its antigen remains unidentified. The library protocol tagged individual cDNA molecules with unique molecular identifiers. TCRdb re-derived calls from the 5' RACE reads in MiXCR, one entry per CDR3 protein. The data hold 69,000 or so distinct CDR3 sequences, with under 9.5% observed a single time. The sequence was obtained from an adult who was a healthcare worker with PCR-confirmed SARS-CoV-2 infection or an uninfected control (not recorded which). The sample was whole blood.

The CDR3 DNA reads as TGCGCCAGCAGCGGGACAGCCGACACTGAAGCTTTCTTT. As protein: CASSGTADTEAFF. The chain carries TRBV5-1 and TRBJ1-1; 7 nucleotides align to TRBD1. Looked up from germline, CDR1 is SGHRS and CDR2 is YFSETQ. Trimming removed 4 bases from V and 3 bases from J; junction bases left unmatched: 3. This CDR3 comprises 13 residues.